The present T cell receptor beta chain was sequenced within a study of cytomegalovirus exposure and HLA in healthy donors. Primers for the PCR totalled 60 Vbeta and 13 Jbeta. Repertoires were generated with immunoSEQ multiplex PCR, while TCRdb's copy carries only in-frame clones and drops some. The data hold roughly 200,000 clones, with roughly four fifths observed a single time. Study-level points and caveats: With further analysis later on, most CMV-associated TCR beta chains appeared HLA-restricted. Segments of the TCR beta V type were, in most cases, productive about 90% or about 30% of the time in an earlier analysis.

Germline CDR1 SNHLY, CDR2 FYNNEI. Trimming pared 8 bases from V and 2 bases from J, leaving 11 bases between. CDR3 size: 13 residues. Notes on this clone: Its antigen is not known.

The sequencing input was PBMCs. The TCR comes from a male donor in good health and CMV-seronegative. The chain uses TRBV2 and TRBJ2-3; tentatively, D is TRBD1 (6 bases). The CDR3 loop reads CASRTEHTDTQYF. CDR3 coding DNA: TGTGCCAGCCGGACAGAACACACAGATACGCAGTATTTT.